The 10 T cell receptor beta chains below come from one sample, sequenced in a study of T-cell reconstitution after alpha-beta-depleted transplantation in children. Unique molecular identifiers tagged the TCRbeta library. TCRdb passed the PCR reads through MiXCR, listing each CDR3 protein once. The data contain several thousand distinct CDR3 sequences, 14% to 15% of them singletons. This specimen consisted of PBMCs, obtained before TCRalphabeta/CD19-depleted stem cell transplant. The receptors stem from a boy younger than 18 with acute lymphoblastic leukemia, due to receive a stem cell transplant.

By sample fraction, this clonotype is medium-sized. This chain uses TRBV24-1 with TRBJ2-5, with D possibly being TRBD2 (5 bases). Trimming stripped 7 bases from V and 7 bases from J, with 9 bases between. The CDR3 covers 11 residues. Looked up from germline, CDR1 is KGHDR and CDR2 is SFDVKD. The CDR3 region is CATSAAGTQYF. The CDR3 DNA follows: TGTGCCACCAGCGCGGCGGGGACCCAGTACTTC.

This clonotype is labeled medium-sized. In DNA, the CDR3 is TGCAGTGCTAGAGATCTTAGCGGGGCCCACAATGAGCAGTTCTTC. It yields the protein CSARDLSGAHNEQFF. The gene calls are TRBV20-1 and TRBJ2-1; 8 nucleotides agree with TRBD2. The V and J ends lost 0 bases and 5 bases, in that order; junction bases with no gene match: 6. CDR1 and CDR2 (germline): DFQATT, SNEGSKA (reference sequence). This CDR3 has 15 residues.

This chain uses TRBV12-3 or TRBV12-4 with TRBJ1-5, with D possibly matching TRBD1 (5 bases). The CDR3 contains 15 residues. Between the trimmed V and J ends, which lost 8 bases and 4 bases, there was a span of 18 bases. In DNA, the CDR3 is TGTGCCAGCGTCTTTAGGGAAGGGGCGAATCAGCCCCAGCATTTT. This gives the protein CASVFREGANQPQHF.

By proportion, this clonotype is medium-sized. The chain has TRBV7-2 and TRBJ2-7, with TRBD1 matching 10 bases. V lost 1 base, J lost 4 bases, and 7 bases stayed unmatched. Germline assignment: CDR1 SGHTA and CDR2 FQGNSA. CDR3 length: 16 amino acids. CDR3 coding DNA: TGTGCCAGCAGCTTAGGACAGGGGGCTTTAGGGTACGAGCAGTACTTC. It is translated as CASSLGQGALGYEQYF.

This clonotype is medium-sized in the sample. V usage is TRBV15 and J usage is TRBJ1-5, with no clear D. V lost 9 bases, J lost 0 bases, and 15 bases lay in between. Germline CDR1 reads LNHNV; CDR2 reads YYDKDF (reference sequence). The CDR3 covers 15 residues. In DNA, the CDR3 is TGTGCCACGCAAGAGAAAAAATATAGCAATCAGCCCCAGCATTTT. As protein: CATQEKKYSNQPQHF.

This clonotype is categorized as medium-sized. The V call is TRBV20-1, the J call TRBJ2-5; unclear D gene. The CDR3 runs to 14 residues. CDR1 and CDR2 (germline): DFQATT, SNEGSKA (reference sequence). Trimming stripped 1 base from V and 0 bases from J, with 9 bases between. CDR3 amino acids: CSARGVEYQETQYF. Here the CDR3 DNA reads TGCAGTGCTAGAGGCGTGGAGTACCAAGAGACCCAGTACTTC.

Within the sample, this clonotype is medium-sized. The rearrangement links TRBV28 to TRBJ2-7; 9 nucleotides line up with TRBD1. This CDR3 region has 16 residues. CDR1 and CDR2 from the germline V gene are MDHEN and SYDVKM. J was trimmed by 12 bases and V by 5 bases; bases with no gene match: 20. The CDR3 spells CASSSPQWGRQGGRYF. In DNA, the CDR3 is TGTGCCAGCAGTAGCCCTCAATGGGGCCGACAGGGGGGAAGGTACTTC.

This clonotype is medium-sized (0.01 to 0.1%) by share. The CDR3 DNA reads TGTGCCACCAGCAGTCGGCAGCTTCTTGAGACCCAGTACTTC. This translates into CATSSRQLLETQYF. The chain has TRBV15 and TRBJ2-5; D gene uncertain. Trimming shortened V by 3 bases and J by 5 bases, and 13 bases separated the two germline ends. Germline V gives CDR1 LNHNV, CDR2 YYDKDF (reference sequence). This CDR3 has 14 amino acids.

In its sample, this clonotype is medium-sized. CDR3 sequence reads: CASSLRAGSTDTQYF. The CDR3 DNA follows: TGTGCCAGCAGTCTTAGGGCGGGAAGCACAGATACGCAGTATTTT. The chain combines TRBV28 with TRBJ2-3, with D perhaps TRBD2 (6 bases). With 5 bases removed from V and 0 bases from J, the gap between germline ends came to 12 bases. CDR1 is MDHEN and CDR2 is SYDVKM in the germline V gene. The CDR3 has 15 amino acids.

The rearrangement links TRBV12-3 or TRBV12-4 to TRBJ2-7; D ambiguous. Trimming left V 5 bases short and J 0 bases short, with 14 bases between. The CDR3 runs to 15 residues. In DNA form, the CDR3 reads TGTGCCAGCAGTCCTCGGTGGACCAGCTCCTACGAGCAGTACTTC. Translating it yields CASSPRWTSSYEQYF.